Presented here are 9 T cell receptor beta chains from one specimen sequenced in a study of control samples from healthy donors and cancer patients. Assay: immunoSEQ multiplex PCR; the TCRdb copy retains only in-frame clones and omits some. Of 60,000 to 75,000 clones listed, about 83% are singletons. Material for sequencing was blood. These receptors all stem from a man in his sixties in good health.

The chain combines TRBV10-3 with TRBJ2-7; TRBD1 might be the D (5 bases). This CDR3 has 13 amino acids. Trimming pared 8 bases from V and 1 base from J, leaving 12 bases between. CDR1 and CDR2 from the germline V gene are ENHRY and SYGVKD. The CDR3 DNA is TGTGCCATCGCCAGGGCGATATCCTACGAGCAGTACTTC. Translation: CAIARAISYEQYF.

CDR3 residues: CASSQEPSGTNEQFF. In DNA form, the CDR3 reads TGTGCCAGCAGCCAAGAACCGTCCGGGACCAATGAGCAGTTCTTC. The rearrangement uses TRBV4-2 and TRBJ2-1; the D call may be TRBD1 or TRBD2 (5 bases each). The germline V gene has CDR1 LGHNA and CDR2 YNFKEQ. V was clipped by 0 bases and J by 6 bases, with 12 bases between them. The CDR3 has 15 residues.

The V and J genes are TRBV6-6 and TRBJ2-7; D is perhaps TRBD1 or TRBD2 (5 bases each). Germline values: CDR1 MNHNY, CDR2 SVGAGI (reference sequence). Trimming removed 7 bases at V and 6 bases at J, with 16 bases between. The CDR3 extends over 13 amino acids. CDR3 in DNA: TGTGCCAGCACGTCGGGACCCCTCGTCGAGCAGTACTTC. Its protein is CASTSGPLVEQYF.

The J gene is TRBJ2-5, the V gene TRBV30, with 7 positions matching TRBD2. J lost 5 bases, V lost 7 bases, and 16 bases had no gene match. From germline, CDR1 is GTSNPN and CDR2 SVGIG (reference sequence). The CDR3 extends over 15 amino acids. CDR3 nucleotide sequence: TGTGCCTACCGAACCTCGGGGGGAGGACGGGAGACCCAGTACTTC. This encodes CAYRTSGGGRETQYF.

This chain uses TRBV20-1 with TRBJ1-1; a weak D match, TRBD1 (6 bases). Per the germline V gene, CDR1 is DFQATT and CDR2 is SNEGSKA (reference sequence). Trimming stripped 8 bases from V and 7 bases from J, with 11 bases between. The CDR3 spans 10 residues. DNA of the CDR3: TGCAGTACGGGGGCTGGTGAAGCTTTCTTT. Protein: CSTGAGEAFF.

This rearrangement joins TRBV28 to TRBJ2-5, with D tentatively TRBD1 (5 bases). The CDR3 loop spans 13 amino acids. The germline gives CDR1 MDHEN, CDR2 SYDVKM. V was clipped by 11 bases and J by 5 bases, with 18 bases between them. The CDR3 coding sequence is TGTGCCGGAAGAAAAGGGGTGGGGGAGACCCAGTACTTC. Its translation is CAGRKGVGETQYF. The variable domain in full, completed from reference TRBV28 and TRBJ2-5, reads DVKVTQSSRYLVKRTGEKVFLECVQDMDHENMFWYRQDPGLGLRLIYFSYDVKMKEKGDIPEGYSVSREKKERFSLILESASTNQTSMYLCAGRKGVGETQYFGPGTRLLVL.

J is TRBJ1-3 and V is TRBV18, with no clear D. Germline CDR1 reads KGHSH; CDR2 reads LQKENI. The CDR3 is made up of 15 amino acids. Trimming took 3 bases from V and 0 from J, leaving 9 bases between them. The CDR3 nucleotides are TGTGCCAGCTCACCGGCCGGGAGCTCTGGAAACACCATATATTTT. Amino acid sequence: CASSPAGSSGNTIYF.

This sequence joins TRBV4-2 and TRBJ2-7, with 7 bases that match TRBD2. CDR1 is LGHNA and CDR2 is YNFKEQ in the germline V gene. The CDR3 loop spans 13 amino acids. The junction had 3 bases not matched to a gene; V was cut back by 4 bases and J by 3 bases. CDR3 DNA sequence: TGTGCCAGCAGCCCCAGGACTAGCTACGAGCAGTACTTC. Its translation: CASSPRTSYEQYF.

The chain joins TRBV28 to TRBJ2-7; D call uncertain. The CDR3 is made up of 12 amino acids. V was shortened by 6 bases and J by 2 bases, with 8 bases between the two germline ends. Germline CDR1 MDHEN, CDR2 SYDVKM. The CDR3 DNA sequence: TGTGCCAGCAGCCGCACTACCTACGAGCAGTACTTC. Protein sequence: CASSRTTYEQYF. Filled out from reference TRBV28 and TRBJ2-7, the complete variable domain reads DVKVTQSSRYLVKRTGEKVFLECVQDMDHENMFWYRQDPGLGLRLIYFSYDVKMKEKGDIPEGYSVSREKKERFSLILESASTNQTSMYLCASSRTTYEQYFGPGTRLTVT.